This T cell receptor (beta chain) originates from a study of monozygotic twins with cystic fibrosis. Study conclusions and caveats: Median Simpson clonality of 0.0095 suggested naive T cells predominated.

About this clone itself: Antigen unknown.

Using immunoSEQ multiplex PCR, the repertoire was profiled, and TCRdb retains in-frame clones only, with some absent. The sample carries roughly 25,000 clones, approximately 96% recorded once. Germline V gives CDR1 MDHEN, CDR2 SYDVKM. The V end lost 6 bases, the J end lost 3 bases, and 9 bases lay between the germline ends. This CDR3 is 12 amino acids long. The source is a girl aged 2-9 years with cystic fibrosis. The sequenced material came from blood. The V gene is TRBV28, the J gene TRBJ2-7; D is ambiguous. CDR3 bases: TGTGCCAGCAGCGAATACATCTACGAGCAGTACTTC. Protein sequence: CASSEYIYEQYF.